This entry concerns a single T cell receptor (beta chain). What it recognizes is unknown. This entry is derived from a study of chemoradiotherapy in HPV16-positive cancers. Only in-frame clones appear in the TCRdb table, and some are missing; sequencing was by immunoSEQ multiplex PCR. The data contain roughly 1,500 clones, just under 75% of them singletons. The CDR3 spans 14 residues. V was cut by 0 bases and J by 4 bases, with 9 bases left in between. CDR1 is SGHRS and CDR2 is YFSETQ in the germline V gene. Findings and caveats of the study: In HPV16-positive patients, HPV-responsive T-cell expansion tracked better recurrence-free survival.

Sequencing was performed on tumor tissue, taken from a patient who underwent chemoradiotherapy. The TCR comes from a human donor with HPV-associated anogenital cancer. The chain has TRBV5-1 and TRBJ2-3; D is unclear. The CDR3 here is CASSLALGADTQYF. The CDR3 nucleotides read TGCGCCAGCAGCTTGGCTCTTGGAGCAGATACGCAGTATTTT.